A single sample is the source of the 22 T cell receptor beta chains below, sequenced in a study of T cell changes during pregnancy in multiple sclerosis. Produced via immunoSEQ multiplex PCR; TCRdb's table is partial and in-frame only. Of about 38,000 clones listed, 75% to 95% are singletons. Source: CD4+ T cells from peripheral blood mononuclear cells, taken in the third trimester of pregnancy. These receptors originate from a female donor in good health, enrolled as a control in a pregnancy study.

The genes are TRBV6-6 and TRBJ1-4, with D perhaps TRBD1 (6 bases). Germline V CDR1 and CDR2: MNHNY, SVGAGI (reference sequence). The length of the CDR3 is 14 residues. V was trimmed by 2 bases and J by 8 bases, leaving 12 bases between them. CDR3 region: CASSYRLTGEKLFF. The CDR3 nucleotides read TGTGCCAGCAGTTACCGGTTAACAGGGGAAAAACTGTTTTTT.

V usage is TRBV11-2 and J usage is TRBJ1-5, with no clear D. The CDR3 sequence is 15 residues long. Deletions cut 1 base from V and 5 bases from J, with 12 bases between. The germline gives CDR1 SGHAT, CDR2 FQNNGV. CDR3 sequence (DNA): TGTGCCAGCAGCTTAGGGTCAGGTGGTTATCAGCCCCAGCATTTT. It codes for CASSLGSGGYQPQHF.

The rearrangement uses TRBV29-1 and TRBJ2-3; TRBD2 agrees at 8 bases. This CDR3 comprises 14 residues. With 4 bases clipped from V and 4 bases from J, the junction kept 7 bases outside the gene matches. CDR1 and CDR2 (germline): SQVTM, ANQGSEA. The CDR3: CSVVTGGPADTQYF. The DNA of the CDR3 is TGCAGCGTTGTGACGGGAGGGCCTGCAGATACGCAGTATTTT.

The chain combines TRBV5-1 with TRBJ2-2; D possibly corresponds to TRBD2 (5 bases). Germline CDR1 reads SGHRS; CDR2 reads YFSETQ. V gave up 9 bases and J gave up 6 bases, with 12 bases separating them. CDR3 size: 12 residues. The CDR3 DNA follows: TGCGCCACTGGCCGGGGTCCCGGGGAGCTGTTTTTT. It codes for CATGRGPGELFF.

The chain carries TRBV5-4 and TRBJ2-1; TRBD1 matches 9 bases. The CDR3 runs 13 residues. Unmatched junction bases numbered 7, after V lost 4 bases and J lost 11 bases. The V gene's germline CDR1 is SGHNT and CDR2 YYREEE (reference sequence). CDR3 loop: CASSAQGARKQFF. CDR3 bases: TGTGCCAGCAGCGCACAGGGGGCGCGCAAGCAGTTCTTC.

For the CDR3, the DNA is TGTGCCAGCTCACCAAGTAAAGTCGGGGGTTACAATGAGCAGTTCTTC. Residues: CASSPSKVGGYNEQFF. The chain recombines TRBV18 with TRBJ2-1; tentatively, D is TRBD2 (6 bases). The germline V gene has CDR1 KGHSH and CDR2 LQKENI. Trimming stripped 2 bases from V and 4 bases from J, with 15 bases between. The CDR3 is made up of 16 amino acids. Supplemented by reference TRBV18 and TRBJ2-1, the full variable domain reads NAGVMQNPRHLVRRRGQEARLRCSPMKGHSHVYWYRQLPEEGLKFMVYLQKENIIDESGMPKERFSAEFPKEGPSILRIQQVVRGDSAAYFCASSPSKVGGYNEQFFGPGTRLTVL.

The chain uses TRBV18 and TRBJ2-3; D is perhaps TRBD2 (5 bases). The CDR3 loop spans 15 amino acids. Germline CDR1 is KGHSH and CDR2 is LQKENI. Between the trimmed V and J ends, which lost 3 bases and 0 bases, there was a span of 10 bases. The CDR3 DNA follows: TGTGCCAGCTCACCTCAGGAGGCTAGCACAGATACGCAGTATTTT. It translates to CASSPQEASTDTQYF.

This chain links TRBV6-1 with TRBJ2-7; a weak D match, TRBD1 (6 bases). The CDR3 has 14 amino acids. V lost 8 bases to trimming and J lost 2 bases, with 16 bases between them. The germline V gene has CDR1 MNHNS and CDR2 SASEGT. Here the CDR3 reads CASQIRDITYEQYF. Written as DNA, the CDR3 is TGTGCCAGCCAAATCCGGGACATAACCTACGAGCAGTACTTC.

This CDR3 is CASSNRGWEQFF. CDR3 DNA sequence: TGTGCCAGCAGCAACCGGGGATGGGAGCAGTTCTTC. The chain carries TRBV7-9 and TRBJ2-1; weak D call: TRBD2 (5 bases). This CDR3 is 12 amino acids long. Trimming stripped 5 bases from V and 10 bases from J, with 12 bases between. CDR1 and CDR2 (germline): SEHNR, FQNEAQ (reference sequence). The full variable domain, with the rest looked up from reference TRBV7-9 and TRBJ2-1, is DTGVSQNPRHKITKRGQNVTFRCDPISEHNRLYWYRQTLGQGPEFLTYFQNEAQLEKSRLLSDRFSAERPKGSFSTLEIQRTEQGDSAMYLCASSNRGWEQFFGPGTRLTVL.

This chain links TRBV7-8 with TRBJ2-1; 7 nucleotides line up with TRBD2. The trim removed 5 bases at V and 7 bases at J, leaving 14 bases unmatched. The CDR3 consists of 16 residues. Germline V lookup: CDR1 SGHVS, CDR2 FQNEAQ. The CDR3 sequence is CASSPPRAGADNEQFF. CDR3 nucleotide sequence: TGTGCCAGCAGCCCACCCCGCGCGGGAGCTGATAATGAGCAGTTCTTC. Using reference TRBV7-8 and TRBJ2-1 for the parts outside the CDR3, the full variable domain is GAGVSQSPRYKVAKRGQDVALRCDPISGHVSLFWYQQALGQGPEFLTYFQNEAQLDKSGLPSDRFFAERPEGSVSTLKIQRTQQEDSAVYLCASSPPRAGADNEQFFGPGTRLTVL.

The chain uses TRBV2 and TRBJ2-7; D is perhaps TRBD2 (5 bases). This CDR3 has 13 residues. Germline V lookup: CDR1 SNHLY, CDR2 FYNNEI. Trimming removed 7 bases at V and 0 bases at J, with 10 bases between. DNA of the CDR3: TGTGCCAGCAACGGGGTTCTCTCCTACGAGCAGTACTTC. Protein sequence: CASNGVLSYEQYF.

This chain uses TRBV30 with TRBJ1-2; 10 positions agree with TRBD1. CDR3 size: 14 residues. Germline-derived CDR1 and CDR2 are GTSNPN and SVGIG (reference sequence). Unmatched junction bases numbered 8, after V lost 1 base and J lost 9 bases. CDR3 in DNA: TGTGCCTGGAGTGCCGACCGGACAGGGGGGAGCTACACCTTC. This translates into CAWSADRTGGSYTF. The full variable domain, completed using reference TRBV30 and TRBJ1-2, is SQTIHQWPATLVQPVGSPLSLECTVEGTSNPNLYWYRQAAGRGLQLLFYSVGIGQISSEVPQNLSASRPQDRQFILSSKKLLLSDSGFYLCAWSADRTGGSYTFGSGTRLTVV.

This sequence joins TRBV6-1 and TRBJ1-1; weak D call: TRBD1 (5 bases). The CDR3 runs to 13 residues. In germline, CDR1 is MNHNS, CDR2 SASEGT. Trimming removed 8 bases from V and 3 bases from J, with 13 bases in between. The CDR3 DNA reads as TGTGCCAGCGACATTTGGGGGGACACTGAAGCTTTCTTT. Its translation is CASDIWGDTEAFF.

V and J are TRBV19 and TRBJ1-2, with D possibly being TRBD1 (6 bases). The CDR3 contains 15 residues. The germline V gene has CDR1 LNHDA and CDR2 SQIVND (reference sequence). The V end was cut by 8 bases, the J end by 3 bases, with 19 bases between. Written as DNA, the CDR3 is TGTGCCAGTCGCGGACAGTCGCTACTTCACTATGGCTACACCTTC. Translating gives CASRGQSLLHYGYTF.

This chain uses TRBV30 with TRBJ1-1, with 9 nucleotides matching TRBD1. Germline CDR1 is GTSNPN and CDR2 is SVGIG (reference sequence). The CDR3 sequence is 14 residues long. With V trimmed by 4 bases and J by 3 bases, 6 bases remained unmatched. The CDR3 loop is CAWKRRTGDTEAFF. DNA for the CDR3: TGTGCCTGGAAAAGAAGGACAGGGGACACTGAAGCTTTCTTT.

This clone was observed once. This chain uses TRBV6-5 with TRBJ1-4; the match to TRBD1 covers 9 bases. Germline V lookup: CDR1 MNHEY, CDR2 SVGAGI. V gave up 6 bases and J gave up 7 bases; unmatched junction bases: 6. The CDR3 is 14 amino acids. The CDR3, as DNA: TGTGCCAGCAGAGAACCGGGACAGGGTGAAAAACTGTTTTTT. Amino acids: CASREPGQGEKLFF.

The chain links TRBV7-8 to TRBJ2-1, with 9 bases matching TRBD2. The germline V gene encodes CDR1 SGHVS and CDR2 FQNEAQ. V was pared by 1 base and J by 0 bases, with 4 bases of the junction left unmatched. The length of the CDR3 is 17 residues. CDR3 coding DNA: TGTGCCAGCAGCTTAGACACTAGCGGGTACTCCTACAATGAGCAGTTCTTC. Its translation: CASSLDTSGYSYNEQFF.

The rearrangement uses TRBV4-2 and TRBJ1-2; D not resolved. V lost 0 bases and J lost 4, with 12 bases in between. CDR3 length equals 15 residues. The V gene's germline CDR1 is LGHNA and CDR2 YNFKEQ. CDR3 DNA: TGTGCCAGCAGCCAAGAGGGAGGGATTGCCTATGGCTACACCTTC. The encoded protein is CASSQEGGIAYGYTF.

In this sample, this clone turned up once. The chain uses TRBV5-1 and TRBJ1-2; D gene unclear. CDR3 length: 11 amino acids. V dropped 0 bases and J dropped 8 bases, with 5 bases sitting between them. Germline CDR1 reads SGHRS; CDR2 reads YFSETQ. In nucleotides, the CDR3 is TGCGCCAGCAGCTTGGACCGGGGCTACACCTTC. This sequence encodes CASSLDRGYTF.

V is TRBV28 and J is TRBJ2-7, with 7 bases lining up with TRBD2. The germline V gene encodes CDR1 MDHEN and CDR2 SYDVKM. The CDR3 is made up of 12 amino acids. V lost 7 bases to trimming and J lost 3 bases; unmatched junction nucleotides: 3. The CDR3 loop reads CASKTSYYEQYF. In DNA form, the CDR3 reads TGTGCCAGCAAGACTAGCTACTACGAGCAGTACTTC. Full variable domain (remainder filled in from reference TRBV28 and TRBJ2-7): DVKVTQSSRYLVKRTGEKVFLECVQDMDHENMFWYRQDPGLGLRLIYFSYDVKMKEKGDIPEGYSVSREKKERFSLILESASTNQTSMYLCASKTSYYEQYFGPGTRLTVT.

The chain has TRBV5-6 and TRBJ1-1, with 10 bases lining up with TRBD1. Germline V gives CDR1 SGHDT, CDR2 YYEEEE. After removal of 2 bases from V and 2 bases from J, the junction contained 6 bases not matched to a gene. The CDR3 runs to 16 residues. The CDR3 loop is CASSFWGQGSNTEAFF. The CDR3 coding sequence is TGTGCCAGCAGCTTCTGGGGACAGGGGTCTAACACTGAAGCTTTCTTT.

This clone has only one observation. The rearrangement uses TRBV10-3 and TRBJ2-3, with a possible D match to TRBD1 (6 bases). This CDR3 region has 13 residues. Trimming cost V 5 bases and J 6 bases, with 12 bases left between them. Germline values: CDR1 ENHRY, CDR2 SYGVKD. The chain's CDR3 is CAISYRESDTQYF. CDR3 sequence (DNA): TGTGCCATCAGTTACAGGGAGAGCGATACGCAGTATTTT.